This T cell receptor (beta chain) was found in a study of shared T cell receptors in the human thymus. Sequenced by immunoSEQ multiplex PCR; TCRdb stores in-frame clones only, minus some. The sample lists hundreds of thousands of clones, more than 70% occurring once. Another study also made use of these data, one on human thymus T cells. That study adds: Thymic material originated from resections removed in the course of corrective heart surgery. Within thymic and blood repertoires, V and J gene usage appeared to be biased. The related literature has documented a marked overlap of thymic repertoires among unrelated individuals.

This sequence was found in a boy younger than two with a congenital heart defect. What was sequenced was thymocytes.

The CDR3 reads CASSLPGLGSDTQYF. CDR3 nucleotide sequence: TGTGCCAGCAGTTTACCGGGACTAGGCTCAGATACGCAGTATTTT. The V call is TRBV28, the J call TRBJ2-3; TRBD2 agrees at 8 bases. The CDR3 has 15 residues. Germline V gene data show CDR1 as MDHEN and CDR2 as SYDVKM. The V segment lost 2 bases and the J segment 4 bases; nucleotides outside the gene matches: 5.